This T cell receptor (beta chain) originates from a study of T-cell memory formation after mild COVID-19. Looking at the study overall: TCR clusters largely stayed donor specific.

After 5'RACE with constant-segment primers, TCR alpha and TCR beta cDNA libraries carrying sample barcodes and UMIs were obtained. Each CDR3 protein gets one entry after TCRdb re-called the 5' RACE reads with MiXCR. The sample lists approximately 450,000 distinct CDR3 sequences, approximately 18% occurring once. Study-level findings and limits: Contracting CD4+ clones sat mainly in CM and EM; CD8+ in EMRA. Day 15 to 85 contracting clones showed balanced CD4/CD8; later expanders leaned CD4+.

Germline CDR1 and CDR2: SEHNR and FQNEAQ (reference sequence). The V segment lost 6 bases and the J segment 3 bases; nucleotides outside the gene matches: 15. The CDR3 extends over 17 amino acids. For this clonotype: What it binds is unknown.

This chain links TRBV7-9 with TRBJ2-5, with 8 nucleotides matching TRBD1. The receptor comes from an adult woman who had mild COVID-19 (a few samples of this study predate the infection). Cell type and time point are not known. Sequenced: PBMCs or a T cell subset sorted from them (not recorded which). CDR3 sequence (DNA): TGTGCCAGCAGTCCTAGCCGCGCGACAGGGGATGAAGAGACCCAGTACTTC. Its translation is CASSPSRATGDEETQYF.